This is a list of T cell receptor beta chains from one sample in a study of CD8+CD57+ T cells in acquired aplastic anemia. TCRdb processed the reads anew with MiXCR; each CDR3 protein has one entry. The table includes around 500,000 distinct CDR3 sequences, roughly a third detected once. Sequenced material: sorted CD4+, CD8+, or CD8+CD57+ T cells (not recorded which) from PBMCs. The source of these receptors is a human donor with aplastic anemia. CDR3s include the opening cysteine and the closing phenylalanine or tryptophan. D genes are given only for firm matches. Clone size is not always given. Where it is, it says once, few, many or a class for expanded clones.

>15|.|TRBJ2-1|TRBD1|TRBV2
CASNPGQGPPHEQFF
TGTGCCAGCAACCCGGGACAGGGGCCCCCCCATGAGCAGTTCTTC
>15|.|TRBJ1-4|.|TRBV5-4
CASSLRAGRDEKLFF
TGTGCCAGCAGCTTGCGGGCAGGGAGGGATGAAAAACTGTTTTTT
>14|many|TRBJ2-7|TRBD1|TRBV19
CASSRDRGIEEQYF
TGTGCCAGTAGTAGGGACAGGGGGATAGAGGAGCAGTACTTC
>13|.|TRBJ1-2|.|TRBV3-1
CASSPRATVPIAF
TGTGCCAGCAGCCCGCGGGCCACAGTCCCTATCGCCTTC
>15|few|TRBJ2-5|.|TRBV2
CASRALSGNQETQYF
TGTGCCAGCAGGGCCCTTAGCGGAAATCAAGAGACCCAGTACTTC
>15|few|TRBJ2-5|TRBD2|TRBV20-1
CSARTLAGARETQYF
TGCAGTGCTAGAACACTAGCGGGGGCCAGAGAGACCCAGTACTTC
>16|few|TRBJ2-1|TRBD2|TRBV4-2
CASYPVASGGVGEQFF
TGTGCCAGCTACCCCGTGGCTAGCGGGGGGGTTGGGGAGCAGTTCTTC
>21|once|TRBJ1-1|TRBD1|TRBV14
CASSQDLLRNRDSHMNTEAFF
TGTGCCAGCAGCCAAGATTTACTGCGGAACCGGGACAGCCACATGAACACTGAAGCTTTCTTT
>14|.|TRBJ2-7|TRBD1|TRBV10-3
CAIKTTGQDYEQYF
TGTGCCATCAAGACAACGGGACAGGACTACGAGCAGTACTTC
>16|.|TRBJ2-3|TRBD2|TRBV12-3/TRBV12-4
CASSYSFSGITDTQYF
TGTGCCAGCAGTTACTCTTTTAGCGGGATCACAGATACGCAGTATTTT
>13|few|TRBJ2-7|.|TRBV5-8
CASSLEGLGEQYF
TGTGCCAGCAGCTTGGAGGGATTAGGCGAGCAGTACTTC
>14|many|TRBJ1-6|TRBD1|TRBV25-1
CASSAQGANSPLHF
TGTGCCAGCAGTGCCCAGGGGGCTAATTCACCCCTCCACTTT
>16|.|TRBJ2-6|TRBD2|TRBV10-3
CAISDGGSAGANVLTF
TGTGCCATCAGTGATGGCGGGAGCGCTGGGGCCAACGTCCTGACTTTC
>15|.|TRBJ1-4|TRBD1|TRBV9
CASSVGYGTGEKLFF
TGTGCCAGCAGCGTAGGTTACGGGACAGGTGAAAAACTGTTTTTT
>15|.|TRBJ2-1|.|TRBV12-3/TRBV12-4
CASRDYLSSYNEQFF
TGTGCCAGCAGAGACTACCTGAGCTCCTACAATGAGCAGTTCTTC
>15|few|TRBJ2-1|TRBD2|TRBV14
CASSQPSRGRHEQFF
TGTGCCAGCAGCCAGCCCTCTCGCGGGAGGCATGAGCAGTTCTTC
>15|.|TRBJ2-5|TRBD2|TRBV2
CASRGTSGRTETQYF
TGTGCCAGCCGTGGGACTAGCGGGAGGACGGAGACCCAGTACTTC
>15|.|TRBJ1-5|TRBD1|TRBV7-3
CASSFTDREGQPQHF
TGTGCCAGCAGCTTCACGGACAGGGAAGGACAGCCCCAGCATTTT
>13|.|TRBJ2-5|.|TRBV24-1
CASSPAPLGTQYF
TGTGCCAGCAGCCCTGCTCCGTTGGGGACCCAGTACTTC
>14|many|TRBJ2-7|.|TRBV20-1
CSAPTTRSSYEQYF
TGCAGTGCTCCCACAACAAGGAGCTCCTACGAGCAGTACTTC
>13|many|TRBJ2-3|.|TRBV29-1
CSVVGTVTDTQYF
TGCAGCGTTGTGGGGACGGTAACAGATACGCAGTATTTT
>13|.|TRBJ1-1|.|TRBV5-1
CASSLSRCTEAFF
TGCGCCAGCAGCTTGTCTAGGTGTACTGAAGCTTTCTTT
>15|.|TRBJ2-1|.|TRBV11-1
CASRSTYGSYNEQFF
TGTGCCAGCAGGTCGACTTACGGCTCCTACAATGAGCAGTTCTTC
>16|.|TRBJ2-7|TRBD2|TRBV25-1
CASSLGSYSGRFGQYF
TGTGCCAGCAGTTTAGGGAGTTATAGCGGGAGATTTGGGCAGTACTTC
>12|many|TRBJ1-2|.|TRBV2
CASSDGTYGYTF
TGTGCCAGCAGTGACGGGACCTATGGCTACACCTTC
>15|.|TRBJ1-1|.|TRBV5-1
CASSPPMGGNTEAFF
TGCGCCAGCAGCCCCCCGATGGGAGGGAACACTGAAGCTTTCTTT
>18|.|TRBJ2-3|TRBD2|TRBV11-2
CASSLQGLAGGSTDTQYF
TGTGCCAGCAGCTTGCAGGGATTAGCGGGAGGAAGCACAGATACGCAGTATTTT
>17|.|TRBJ1-4|.|TRBV3-1
CASSQRHPRQLNEKLFF
TGTGCCAGCAGCCAACGCCACCCTAGGCAGTTGAATGAAAAACTGTTTTTT
>15|many|TRBJ1-6|.|TRBV7-9
CASTSSGGDNSPLHF
TGTGCCAGCACCTCAAGTGGAGGGGATAATTCACCCCTCCACTTT
>16|few|TRBJ1-5|.|TRBV5-1
CASSLEGLVGNQPQHF
TGCGCCAGCAGCTTGGAGGGGCTTGTTGGGAATCAGCCCCAGCATTTT
>15|.|TRBJ1-5|.|TRBV7-9
CASSSLRGENQPQHF
TGTGCCAGCAGCTCCCTCCGGGGGGAAAATCAGCCCCAGCATTTT
>15|many|TRBJ1-2|.|TRBV7-8
CASSLNPPGQGRYTF
TGTGCCAGCAGCCTCAATCCCCCCGGGCAGGGTCGGTACACCTTC
>13|.|TRBJ2-5|TRBD1|TRBV2
CATHTGAGETQYF
TGTGCCACACATACAGGGGCAGGAGAGACCCAGTACTTC
>13|many|TRBJ2-7|TRBD1|TRBV7-2
CASTRTGGDEQYF
TGTGCCAGCACTAGGACAGGGGGCGATGAGCAGTACTTC
>15|.|TRBJ2-7|TRBD2|TRBV4-3
CASSQTSGGSYEQYF
TGCGCCAGCAGCCAAACTAGCGGGGGGTCCTACGAGCAGTACTTC
>12|many|TRBJ2-7|.|TRBV20-1
CSASGQGYEQYF
TGCAGTGCTAGTGGGCAGGGCTACGAGCAGTACTTC
>14|few|TRBJ2-7|TRBD2|TRBV5-5
CASRVPGGKPEQYF
TGTGCCAGCAGGGTTCCGGGAGGAAAACCGGAGCAGTACTTC
>12|.|TRBJ2-1|TRBD1|TRBV5-1
CASSFDRVEQFF
TGCGCCAGCAGCTTTGACAGGGTGGAACAGTTCTTC
>14|.|TRBJ1-2|.|TRBV7-2
CASSFSRESSGNTF
TGTGCCAGCAGCTTTAGCAGGGAATCGTCTGGAAACACCTTC
>14|few|TRBJ2-7|.|TRBV30
CAWSVSGGPYEQYF
TGTGCCTGGAGTGTATCGGGCGGCCCCTACGAGCAGTACTTC
>14|.|TRBJ2-7|.|TRBV11-2
CASSLEQGYYEQYF
TGTGCCAGCAGCTTAGAGCAGGGGTACTACGAGCAGTACTTC
>14|few|TRBJ2-6|.|TRBV4-2
CASSQENGANVLTF
TGTGCCAGCAGCCAGGAAAACGGGGCCAACGTCCTGACTTTC
>16|few|TRBJ1-4|.|TRBV10-3
CAISGKGWYDNEKLFF
TGTGCCATCAGTGGGAAGGGTTGGTATGATAATGAAAAACTGTTTTTT
>17|few|TRBJ2-7|TRBD2|TRBV5-6
CASSLPTGTSGRTEQYF
TGTGCCAGCAGCTTGCCCACCGGGACTAGCGGGAGGACCGAGCAGTACTTC
>14|many|TRBJ1-3|.|TRBV10-3
CASIETGRVDTIYF
TGTGCCAGCATCGAAACGGGCAGGGTGGACACCATATATTTT
>14|few|TRBJ1-5|TRBD1|TRBV4-2
CASSRDREEQPQHF
TGTGCCAGCAGCCGGGACAGGGAGGAACAGCCCCAGCATTTT
>15|once|TRBJ1-5|.|TRBV3-1
CASSQGPGSDQPQHF
TGTGCCAGCAGCCAAGGGCCCGGGTCAGATCAGCCCCAGCATTTT
>14|.|TRBJ2-3|TRBD1|TRBV7-2
CASSARQGADTQYF
TGTGCCAGCAGCGCCCGTCAGGGGGCAGATACGCAGTATTTT
>14|.|TRBJ2-1|TRBD1|TRBV9
CASSQTGQGAEQFF
TGTGCCAGCAGCCAGACGGGACAGGGGGCTGAGCAGTTCTTC
>13|.|TRBJ1-1|.|TRBV20-1
CSAIQILNTEAFF
TGCAGTGCTATACAGATCTTGAACACTGAAGCTTTCTTT
>15|.|TRBJ1-5|TRBD1|TRBV7-8
CAGSARTGGNQPQHF
TGTGCCGGCAGCGCCCGGACAGGGGGTAATCAGCCCCAGCATTTT
>17|many|TRBJ1-2|.|TRBV7-9
CASRRMGPIRNLSGYTF
TGTGCCAGCAGACGCATGGGGCCAATTAGAAACCTTTCTGGCTACACCTTC
>13|.|TRBJ2-7|TRBD1|TRBV2
CASSYQGAHEQYF
TGTGCCAGCAGTTACCAGGGGGCCCACGAGCAGTACTTC
>18|.|TRBJ2-7|TRBD2|TRBV25-1
CASSDAGLAGDHSYEQYF
TGTGCCAGCAGTGACGCGGGACTAGCGGGGGACCACTCCTACGAGCAGTACTTC
>15|.|TRBJ1-2|.|TRBV19
CASRWAAEGKGGYTF
TGTGCCAGCCGGTGGGCTGCGGAGGGGAAGGGTGGCTACACCTTC
>15|.|TRBJ2-7|.|TRBV10-3
CAISVHDRTSYEQYF
TGTGCCATCAGCGTCCACGACAGGACTTCCTACGAGCAGTACTTC
>14|.|TRBJ2-3|.|TRBV2
CASSRYWGTDTQYF
TGTGCCAGCAGCCGTTACTGGGGCACAGATACGCAGTATTTT
>13|.|TRBJ2-2|.|TRBV18
CASFTENTGELFF
TGTGCCAGCTTTACAGAAAACACCGGGGAGCTGTTTTTT
>15|many|TRBJ2-7|TRBD1|TRBV20-1
CSASPRTGLAYEQYF
TGCAGTGCTAGCCCCCGGACAGGGTTAGCCTACGAGCAGTACTTC
>16|.|TRBJ2-5|.|TRBV7-8
CASSLGRAFSEETQYF
TGTGCCAGCAGCTTAGGGCGGGCGTTCAGCGAGGAGACCCAGTACTTC